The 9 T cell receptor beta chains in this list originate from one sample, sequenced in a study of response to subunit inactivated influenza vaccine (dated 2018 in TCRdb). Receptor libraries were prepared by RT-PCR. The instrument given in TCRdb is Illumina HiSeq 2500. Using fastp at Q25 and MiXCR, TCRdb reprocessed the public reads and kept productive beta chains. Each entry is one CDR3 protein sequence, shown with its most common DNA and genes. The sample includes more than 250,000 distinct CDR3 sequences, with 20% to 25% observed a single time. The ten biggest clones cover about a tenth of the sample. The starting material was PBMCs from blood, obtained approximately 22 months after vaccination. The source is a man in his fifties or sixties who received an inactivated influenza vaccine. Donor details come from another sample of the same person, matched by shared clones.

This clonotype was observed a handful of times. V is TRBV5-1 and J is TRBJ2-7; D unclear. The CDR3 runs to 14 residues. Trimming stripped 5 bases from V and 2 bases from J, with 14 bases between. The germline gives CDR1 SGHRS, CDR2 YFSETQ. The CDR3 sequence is CASRPLAATYEQYF. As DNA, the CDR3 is TGCGCCAGCAGACCTCTCGCGGCGACCTACGAGCAGTACTTC.

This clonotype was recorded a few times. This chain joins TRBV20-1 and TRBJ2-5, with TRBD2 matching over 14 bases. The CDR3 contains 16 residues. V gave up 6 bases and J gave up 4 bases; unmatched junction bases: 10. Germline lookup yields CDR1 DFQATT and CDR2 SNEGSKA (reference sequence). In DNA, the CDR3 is TGCAGTGCCGTTACTTGGACTAGCGGGAGGTTAGAGACCCAGTACTTC. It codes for CSAVTWTSGRLETQYF.

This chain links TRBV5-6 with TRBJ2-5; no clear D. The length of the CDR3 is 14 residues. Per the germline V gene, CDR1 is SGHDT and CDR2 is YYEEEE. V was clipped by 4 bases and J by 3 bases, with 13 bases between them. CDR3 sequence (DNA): TGTGCCAGCAGCCCATGGACCGGTGAAGAGACCCAGTACTTC. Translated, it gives CASSPWTGEETQYF.

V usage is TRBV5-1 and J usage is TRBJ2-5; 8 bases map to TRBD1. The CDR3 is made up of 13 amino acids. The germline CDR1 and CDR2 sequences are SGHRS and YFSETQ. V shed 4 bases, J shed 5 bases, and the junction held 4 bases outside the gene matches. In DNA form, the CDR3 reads TGCGCCAGCAGCGGACAGGGTTGGGAGACCCAGTACTTC. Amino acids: CASSGQGWETQYF. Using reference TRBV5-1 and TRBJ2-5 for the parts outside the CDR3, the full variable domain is KAGVTQTPRYLIKTRGQQVTLSCSPISGHRSVSWYQQTPGQGLQFLFEYFSETQRNKGNFPGRFSGRQFSNSRSEMNVSTLELGDSALYLCASSGQGWETQYFGPGTRLLVL.

CDR3 DNA sequence: TGCGCCAGCAGCTTGAGGGAGAATTCACCCCTCCACTTT. It yields the protein CASSLRENSPLHF. This chain joins TRBV5-1 and TRBJ1-6; D remains ambiguous. V gave up 1 base and J gave up 7 bases, with 6 bases separating them. Germline CDR1 reads SGHRS; CDR2 reads YFSETQ. The CDR3 length is 13 residues.

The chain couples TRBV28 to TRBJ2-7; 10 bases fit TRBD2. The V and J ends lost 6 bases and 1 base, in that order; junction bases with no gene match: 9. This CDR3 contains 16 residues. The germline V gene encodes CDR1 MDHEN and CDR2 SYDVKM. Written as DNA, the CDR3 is TGTGCCAGCAGCCTCCCTAGCGGGAGTGGATCCTACGAGCAGTACTTC. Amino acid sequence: CASSLPSGSGSYEQYF.

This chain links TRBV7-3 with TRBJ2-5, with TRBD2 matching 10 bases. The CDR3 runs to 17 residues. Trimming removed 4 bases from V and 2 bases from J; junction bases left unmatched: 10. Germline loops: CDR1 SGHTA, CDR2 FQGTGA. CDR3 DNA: TGTGCCAGCAGCTACGGACCTATAGCGGGAGGACAAGAGACCCAGTACTTC. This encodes CASSYGPIAGGQETQYF.

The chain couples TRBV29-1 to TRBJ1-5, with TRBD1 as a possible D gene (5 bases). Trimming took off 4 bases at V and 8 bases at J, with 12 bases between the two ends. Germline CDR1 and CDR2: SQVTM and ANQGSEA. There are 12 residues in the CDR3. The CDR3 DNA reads TGCAGCGTTGGGGCAGGGCAGGAGCCCCAGCATTTT. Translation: CSVGAGQEPQHF. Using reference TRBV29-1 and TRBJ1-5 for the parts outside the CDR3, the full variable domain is SAVISQKPSRDICQRGTSLTIQCQVDSQVTMMFWYRQQPGQSLTLIATANQGSEATYESGFVIDKFPISRPNLTFSTLTVSNMSPEDSSIYLCSVGAGQEPQHFGDGTRLSIL.

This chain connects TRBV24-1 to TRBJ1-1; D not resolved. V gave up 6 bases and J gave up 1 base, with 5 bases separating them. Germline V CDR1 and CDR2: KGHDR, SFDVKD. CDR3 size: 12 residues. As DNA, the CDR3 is TGTGCCACCAGTAAAAGGAACACTGAAGCTTTCTTT. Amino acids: CATSKRNTEAFF.